This TCR beta chain comes out of a study of read filtering for tumor transcriptome and immune sequencing. Whole-study context: R-ISS stage counts were under ten for I, roughly 16 for II, more than 5 for III. Study results and limitations: RNA-seq captured clonotypes less deeply and reliably than IR-seq.

Looked up from germline, CDR1 is SEHNR and CDR2 is FQNEAQ (reference sequence). The CDR3 spans 13 residues. Trimming took off 3 bases at V and 9 bases at J, with 14 bases between the two ends. From around 440 ng of RNA, a library with molecular barcoded alpha/delta and beta/gamma adaptors was made. TCRdb used MiXCR to reprocess the reads, holding one entry per CDR3 protein. The top ten hold more than 13% of the sample, which has over 80,000 distinct CDR3 sequences, 9% to 15% seen once. This clonotype was found many times. Its antigen is still unknown. The chain links TRBV7-9 to TRBJ2-5; the D gene is possibly TRBD1 (5 bases). The sequence was obtained from a donor aged 40 or over with multiple myeloma. Material: a population of CD138-negative cells sorted from bone marrow. The CDR3 DNA is TGTGCCAGCAGCTTTCCCGGACATCCATCCCAGTACTTC. The encoded protein is CASSFPGHPSQYF.